The 17 T cell receptor beta chains in this list originate from one sample, sequenced in a study of T cell responses to AZD1222 COVID-19 vaccine. TCRdb's table, derived via immunoSEQ multiplex PCR, lists solely in-frame clones and lacks some. Seen here are roughly 170,000 clones, 75% to 95% observed once, and the top ten hold approximately 3%. The starting material was peripheral blood, obtained on day 0 of AZD1222 vaccination. The origin of the receptors is an adult in good health.

This rearrangement joins TRBV19 to TRBJ1-5; D gene ambiguous. This CDR3 has 15 amino acids. V was trimmed by 5 bases and J by 1 base, leaving 12 bases between them. Looked up from germline, CDR1 is LNHDA and CDR2 is SQIVND (reference sequence). CDR3 region: CASSGGWVSNQPQHF. The CDR3 nucleotides read TGTGCCAGTAGTGGAGGGTGGGTCAGCAATCAGCCCCAGCATTTT.

V is TRBV11-2 and J is TRBJ2-2, with D hard to call. The V end lost 1 base, the J end lost 7 bases, and 7 bases lay between the germline ends. CDR3 length: 13 residues. CDR1 is SGHAT, CDR2 FQNNGV, per germline. The CDR3 loop reads CASSLVVGGELFF. CDR3 coding DNA: TGTGCCAGCAGCTTAGTGGTTGGCGGGGAGCTGTTTTTT.

The chain recombines TRBV3-1 (or the pseudogene TRBV3-2) with TRBJ2-1, with 8 positions matching TRBD2. The CDR3 consists of 15 residues. Germline loops: CDR1 LGHDT, CDR2 YNNKEL (reference sequence). V was pared by 1 base and J by 2 bases, with 1 base of the junction left unmatched. The CDR3 DNA is TGTGCCAGCAGCCAAGGAGCGGGGGCCTACAATGAGCAGTTCTTC. Protein product: CASSQGAGAYNEQFF.

Written as DNA, the CDR3 is TGTGCCAGCAGTGATGGGGGGAAGGGGACCCGACCCCAGCATTTT. It encodes CASSDGGKGTRPQHF. The V gene is TRBV2, the J gene TRBJ1-5, with a tentative D call TRBD1 (5 bases). Germline values: CDR1 SNHLY, CDR2 FYNNEI. The CDR3 runs to 15 residues. V lost 3 bases and J lost 10, with 19 bases in between.

The chain couples TRBV19 to TRBJ1-1, with 9 bases that match TRBD1. The V and J ends lost 5 bases and 5 bases, in that order; junction bases with no gene match: 9. CDR1 and CDR2 from the germline V gene are LNHDA and SQIVND (reference sequence). This CDR3 has 15 amino acids. CDR3 nucleotides: TGTGCCAGTAGTCAGCGGGAGACAGGGGGGACTGAAGCTTTCTTT. Protein sequence: CASSQRETGGTEAFF.

The chain combines TRBV6-2 or TRBV6-3 with TRBJ2-1, with D possibly matching TRBD1 (6 bases). Germline CDR1 reads MNHEY; CDR2 reads SVGEGT. The ends were cut back, 2 bases at V and 3 bases at J, with 14 bases in the middle. The CDR3 is made up of 16 amino acids. Written as DNA, the CDR3 is TGTGCCAGCAGTTACCCCCAGGGGTCCTTCTACAATGAGCAGTTCTTC. Translation gives CASSYPQGSFYNEQFF.

This chain joins TRBV5-1 and TRBJ1-2; D is unclear. Trimming took 4 bases from V and 8 from J, leaving 15 bases between them. The CDR3 spans 13 residues. Germline-derived CDR1 and CDR2 are SGHRS and YFSETQ. CDR3 amino acids: CASSLNPQQGYTF. CDR3 bases: TGCGCCAGCAGCCTAAACCCCCAGCAGGGCTACACCTTC.

The rearrangement joins TRBV18 to TRBJ1-6, with a tentative D call TRBD1 (6 bases). This CDR3 comprises 15 residues. Germline assignment: CDR1 KGHSH and CDR2 LQKENI. Trimming cost V 3 bases and J 7 bases, with 13 bases left between them. CDR3 region: CASSPDRLTNSPLHF. The CDR3 coding sequence is TGTGCCAGCTCACCGGACAGATTAACCAATTCACCCCTCCACTTT.

The chain has TRBV28 and TRBJ2-7; TRBD2 agrees at 7 bases. This CDR3 contains 15 residues. V was pared by 7 bases and J by 0 bases, with 9 bases of the junction left unmatched. From germline, CDR1 is MDHEN and CDR2 SYDVKM. The CDR3: CASKPVGGSSYEQYF. The CDR3 DNA reads TGTGCCAGCAAACCCGTGGGAGGGAGCTCCTACGAGCAGTACTTC.

The chain carries TRBV19 and TRBJ1-5, with D unclear. Trimming removed 0 bases at V and 2 bases at J, with 8 bases between. The CDR3 extends over 15 amino acids. CDR1 and CDR2 from the germline V gene are LNHDA and SQIVND (reference sequence). The CDR3 coding sequence is TGTGCCAGTAGTATAGATGGAGCGGGCAATCAGCCCCAGCATTTT. This encodes CASSIDGAGNQPQHF.

V usage is TRBV7-3 and J usage is TRBJ2-2; 7 bases align to TRBD2. There are 15 residues in the CDR3. Germline V CDR1 and CDR2: SGHTA, FQGTGA. The V segment lost 5 bases and the J segment 7 bases; nucleotides outside the gene matches: 10. CDR3 residues: CASSPGGLEIGELFF. CDR3 nucleotides: TGTGCCAGCAGCCCGGGCGGACTAGAAATCGGGGAGCTGTTTTTT.

This chain links TRBV5-1 with TRBJ2-1; 16 positions match TRBD2. Germline V gene lookup returns CDR1 SGHRS and CDR2 YFSETQ. With 4 bases clipped from V and 15 bases from J, the junction kept 7 bases outside the gene matches. There are 14 residues in the CDR3. The chain's CDR3 is CASSPGLAGGIWFF. The DNA of the CDR3 is TGCGCCAGCAGCCCGGGACTAGCGGGGGGGATTTGGTTCTTC.

CDR3: CASSLADRHSYEQYF. CDR3 sequence (DNA): TGTGCCAGCAGCTTAGCGGACAGGCACTCCTACGAGCAGTACTTC. The chain links TRBV7-6 to TRBJ2-7, with 7 bases lining up with TRBD1. This CDR3 has 15 amino acids. Germline assignment: CDR1 SGHVS and CDR2 FNYEAQ. Losses at the gene ends were 0 bases for V and 0 bases for J; bases not matched to a gene: 2. Drawing the rest from reference TRBV7-6 and TRBJ2-7, the complete variable domain is GAGVSQSPRYKVTKRGQDVALRCDPISGHVSLYWYRQALGQGPEFLTYFNYEAQQDKSGLPNDRFSAERPEGSISTLTIQRTEQRDSAMYRCASSLADRHSYEQYFGPGTRLTVT.

The chain links TRBV9 to TRBJ2-7, with D perhaps assigned TRBD1 or TRBD2 (6 bases each). CDR1 and CDR2 from the germline V gene are SGDLS and YYNGEE. The CDR3 consists of 15 residues. V was pared by 5 bases and J by 5 bases, with 20 bases between. Written as DNA, the CDR3 is TGTGCCAGCAGTGGAGGGACACTCGGTCGGAACGAGCAGTACTTC. Translation gives CASSGGTLGRNEQYF.

V is TRBV7-2 and J is TRBJ1-5, with D unclear. This CDR3 has 15 residues. In germline, CDR1 is SGHTA, CDR2 FQGNSA. V gave up 1 base and J gave up 5 bases, with 12 bases separating them. The CDR3 DNA is TGTGCCAGCAGCTTAGTTGCGGGCACCTATCAGCCCCAGCATTTT. It codes for CASSLVAGTYQPQHF.

The chain joins TRBV19 to TRBJ1-1; D not resolved. This CDR3 has 14 amino acids. Germline CDR1 is LNHDA and CDR2 is SQIVND (reference sequence). V was cut by 3 bases and J by 3 bases, with 11 bases left in between. CDR3 region: CASSILRWDTEAFF. CDR3 coding DNA: TGTGCCAGTAGTATCTTGCGTTGGGACACTGAAGCTTTCTTT.

The chain is built from TRBV6-5 and TRBJ2-7, with D maybe TRBD2 (5 bases). Deletions cut 5 bases from V and 0 bases from J, with 14 bases between. Per germline, CDR1 MNHEY and CDR2 SVGAGI. This CDR3 is 15 amino acids long. The CDR3 sequence: CASSNGLEGSYEQYF. Written as DNA, the CDR3 is TGTGCCAGCAGTAACGGACTCGAGGGCTCCTACGAGCAGTACTTC.